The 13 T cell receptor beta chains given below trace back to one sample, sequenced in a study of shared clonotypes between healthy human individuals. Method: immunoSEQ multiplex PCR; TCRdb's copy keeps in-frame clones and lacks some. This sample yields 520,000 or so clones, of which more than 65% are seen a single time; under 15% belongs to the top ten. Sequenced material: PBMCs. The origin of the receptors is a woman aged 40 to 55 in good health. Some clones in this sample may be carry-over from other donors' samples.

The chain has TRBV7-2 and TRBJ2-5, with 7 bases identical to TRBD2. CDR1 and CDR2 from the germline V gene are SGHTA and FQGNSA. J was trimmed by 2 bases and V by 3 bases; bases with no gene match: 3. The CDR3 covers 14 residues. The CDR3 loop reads CASSFRGGQETQYF. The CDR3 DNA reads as TGTGCCAGCAGCTTTAGGGGAGGGCAAGAGACCCAGTACTTC.

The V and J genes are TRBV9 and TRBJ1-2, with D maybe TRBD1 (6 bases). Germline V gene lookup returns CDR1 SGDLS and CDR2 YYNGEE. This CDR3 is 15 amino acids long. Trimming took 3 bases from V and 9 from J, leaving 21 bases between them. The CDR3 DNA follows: TGTGCCAGCAGCGGCCTAGGACAGTACCGCTTTAGCTACACCTTC. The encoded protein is CASSGLGQYRFSYTF.

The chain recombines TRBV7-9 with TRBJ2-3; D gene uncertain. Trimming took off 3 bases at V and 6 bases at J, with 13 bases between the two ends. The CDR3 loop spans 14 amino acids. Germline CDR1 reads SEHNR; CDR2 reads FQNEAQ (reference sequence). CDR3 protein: CASSFRFSGDTQYF. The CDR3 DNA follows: TGTGCCAGCAGCTTCCGGTTTTCTGGGGATACGCAGTATTTT.

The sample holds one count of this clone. The CDR3 is CASSQSSGIAGELFF. Written as DNA, the CDR3 is TGTGCCAGCAGCCAAAGCTCCGGGATAGCCGGGGAGCTGTTTTTT. The rearrangement uses TRBV4-2 and TRBJ2-2, with D tentatively TRBD2 (5 bases). The germline V gene has CDR1 LGHNA and CDR2 YNFKEQ. Trimming cost V 2 bases and J 6 bases, with 13 bases left between them. This CDR3 comprises 15 residues.

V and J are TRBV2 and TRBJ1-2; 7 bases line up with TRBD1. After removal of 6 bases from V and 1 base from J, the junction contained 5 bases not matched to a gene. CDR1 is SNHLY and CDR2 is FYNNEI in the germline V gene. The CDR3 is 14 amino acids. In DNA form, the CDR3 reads TGTGCCAGCAGCGGGACAGACTATAACTATGGCTACACCTTC. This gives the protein CASSGTDYNYGYTF.

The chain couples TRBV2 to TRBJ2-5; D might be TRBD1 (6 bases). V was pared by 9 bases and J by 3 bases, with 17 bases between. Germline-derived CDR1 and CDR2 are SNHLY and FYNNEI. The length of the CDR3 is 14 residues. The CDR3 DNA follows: TGTGCCAGTACTAGTGGGGGCCAGGAAGAGACCCAGTACTTC. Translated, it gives CASTSGGQEETQYF. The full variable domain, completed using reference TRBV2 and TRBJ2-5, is EPEVTQTPSHQVTQMGQEVILRCVPISNHLYFYWYRQILGQKVEFLVSFYNNEISEKSEIFDDQFSVERPDGSNFTLKIRSTKLEDSAMYFCASTSGGQEETQYFGPGTRLLVL.

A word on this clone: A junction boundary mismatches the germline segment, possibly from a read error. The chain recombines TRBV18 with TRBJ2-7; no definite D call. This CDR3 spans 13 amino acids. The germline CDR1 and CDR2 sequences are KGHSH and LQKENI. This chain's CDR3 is CASSPLGDGEQYF. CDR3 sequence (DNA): TGTGCCAGCTCCCCACTGGGCGACGGCGAGCAGTACTTC.

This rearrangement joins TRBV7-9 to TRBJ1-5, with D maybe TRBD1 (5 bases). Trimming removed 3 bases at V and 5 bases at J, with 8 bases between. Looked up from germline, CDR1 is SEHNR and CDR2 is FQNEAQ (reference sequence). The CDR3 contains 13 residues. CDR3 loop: CASSFRVDQPQHF. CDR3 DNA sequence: TGTGCCAGCAGCTTCAGGGTAGATCAGCCCCAGCATTTT.

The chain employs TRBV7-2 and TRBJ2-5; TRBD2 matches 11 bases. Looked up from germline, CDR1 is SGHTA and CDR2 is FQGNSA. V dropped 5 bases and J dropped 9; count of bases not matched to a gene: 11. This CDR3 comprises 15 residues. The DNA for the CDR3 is TGTGCCAGCAGCCCCCTGGTCCTAGCGGGAGGTTCCCAGTACTTC. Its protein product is CASSPLVLAGGSQYF. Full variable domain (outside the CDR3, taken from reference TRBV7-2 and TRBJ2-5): GAGVSQSPSNKVTEKGKDVELRCDPISGHTALYWYRQSLGQGLEFLIYFQGNSAPDKSGLPSDRFSAERTGGSVSTLTIQRTQQEDSAVYLCASSPLVLAGGSQYFGPGTRLLVL.

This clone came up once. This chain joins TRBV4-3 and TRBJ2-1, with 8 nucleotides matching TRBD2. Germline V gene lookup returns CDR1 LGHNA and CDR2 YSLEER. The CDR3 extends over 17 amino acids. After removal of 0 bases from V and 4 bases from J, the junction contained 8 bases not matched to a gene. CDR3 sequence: CASSQDPVTSEYNEQFF. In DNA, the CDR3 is TGCGCCAGCAGCCAAGATCCGGTGACTAGCGAATACAATGAGCAGTTCTTC.

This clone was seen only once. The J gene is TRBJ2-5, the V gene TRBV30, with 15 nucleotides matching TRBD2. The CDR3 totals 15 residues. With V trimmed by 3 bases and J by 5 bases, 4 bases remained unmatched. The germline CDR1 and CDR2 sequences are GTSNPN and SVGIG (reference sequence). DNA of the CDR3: TGTGCCTGGAGCGGACTAGCGGGAGGGCAGGAGACCCAGTACTTC. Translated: CAWSGLAGGQETQYF.

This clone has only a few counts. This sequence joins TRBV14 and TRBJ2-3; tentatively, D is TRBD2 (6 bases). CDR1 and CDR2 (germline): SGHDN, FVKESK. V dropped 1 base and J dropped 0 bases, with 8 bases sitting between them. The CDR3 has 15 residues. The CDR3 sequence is CASSQGDWSTDTQYF. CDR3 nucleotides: TGTGCCAGCAGCCAAGGGGACTGGAGCACAGATACGCAGTATTTT.

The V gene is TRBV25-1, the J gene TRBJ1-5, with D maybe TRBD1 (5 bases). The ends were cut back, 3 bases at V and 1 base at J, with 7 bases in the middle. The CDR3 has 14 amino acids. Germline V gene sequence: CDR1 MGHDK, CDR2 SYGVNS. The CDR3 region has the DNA TGTGCCAGCAGTGAGGGGACGAGCAATCAGCCCCAGCATTTT. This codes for CASSEGTSNQPQHF.